Listed here are 26 T cell receptor beta chains from one sample, sequenced in a study of blood T cells in healthy people across ages. Primed by a sample-barcoded 5' primer and a J-beta primer mix, a second PCR proceeded for roughly 6 to 12 cycles. TCRdb redid the calling of the 5' RACE reads with MiXCR, one entry per CDR3 protein. The table includes roughly 1.5 million distinct CDR3 sequences, roughly 43% detected once. The sample taken for sequencing was blood. The receptors originated from a woman aged 18 to 35 in good health.

The chain is built from TRBV12-3 or TRBV12-4 and TRBJ1-2; no reliable D call. The CDR3 is 15 residues long. V lost 5 bases and J 2 bases, leaving 15 bases between the germline ends. The CDR3 nucleotides are TGTGCCAGCAGTGAAACGGGATTTGGGAACTATGGCTACACCTTC. Protein sequence: CASSETGFGNYGYTF.

The chain is built from TRBV4-3 and TRBJ1-2; D might be TRBD1 (5 bases). The CDR3 loop spans 15 amino acids. Deletions cut 1 base from V and 6 bases from J, with 15 bases between. Germline assignment: CDR1 LGHNA and CDR2 YSLEER. CDR3 loop: CASSQVRTPRDGYTF. CDR3 DNA sequence: TGCGCCAGCAGCCAAGTTCGGACACCGCGCGATGGCTACACCTTC.

The rearrangement joins TRBV12-3 or TRBV12-4 to TRBJ1-6; 12 positions agree with TRBD1. The V gene end was trimmed by 5 bases and the J gene end by 6 bases; junction bases not matched to a gene: 11. This CDR3 spans 18 amino acids. CDR3 nucleotide sequence: TGTGCCAGCAGTCCACGGGACAGGGGGCTAGTTTTTAATTCACCCCTCCACTTT. It is translated as CASSPRDRGLVFNSPLHF.

The rearrangement uses TRBV7-3 and TRBJ2-5, with 16 bases matching TRBD2. V lost 5 bases, J lost 5 bases, and 11 bases stayed unmatched. The CDR3 extends over 18 amino acids. In germline, CDR1 is SGHTA, CDR2 FQGTGA. The CDR3 region has the DNA TGTGCCAGCAGCATGGGACTAGCGGGAGGGCCCTCAACGGAGACCCAGTACTTC. Amino acids: CASSMGLAGGPSTETQYF.

This clonotype was observed a handful of times. The chain links TRBV4-1 to TRBJ2-3, with unresolved D. Between the trimmed V and J ends, which lost 2 bases and 1 base, there was a span of 13 bases. The CDR3 has 16 residues. From germline, CDR1 is MGHRA and CDR2 YSYEKL. CDR3 sequence reads: CASSQRQAGGTDTQYF. In DNA, the CDR3 is TGCGCCAGCAGCCAACGTCAGGCCGGCGGCACAGATACGCAGTATTTT.

This clonotype was recorded a few times. The V call is TRBV6-2 or TRBV6-3, the J call TRBJ2-1; 8 positions match TRBD1. This CDR3 has 18 residues. V was clipped by 7 bases and J by 8 bases; unmatched bases: 22. Germline V gene sequence: CDR1 MNHEY, CDR2 SVGEGT. CDR3 sequence: CASKSGLGGQGKPHEQFF. CDR3 DNA sequence: TGTGCCAGCAAATCTGGCCTCGGAGGACAGGGAAAGCCCCATGAGCAGTTCTTC.

This chain uses TRBV3-1 with TRBJ1-6; maybe TRBD1 (5 bases). V lost 1 base to trimming and J lost 6 bases, with 16 bases between them. This CDR3 contains 17 residues. The germline CDR1 and CDR2 sequences are LGHDT and YNNKEL (reference sequence). CDR3 sequence: CASSQGGRPGSNSPLHF. For the CDR3, the DNA is TGTGCCAGCAGCCAAGGAGGTCGGCCAGGGAGTAATTCACCCCTCCACTTT. Using reference TRBV3-1 and TRBJ1-6 for the parts outside the CDR3, the full variable domain is DTAVSQTPKYLVTQMGNDKSIKCEQNLGHDTMYWYKQDSKKFLKIMFSYNNKELIINETVPNRFSPKSPDKAHLNLHINSLELGDSAVYFCASSQGGRPGSNSPLHFGNGTRLTVT.

The rearrangement links TRBV6-1 to TRBJ1-4; D gene ambiguous. V lost 6 bases and J lost 3, with 14 bases in between. This CDR3 has 15 residues. Looked up from germline, CDR1 is MNHNS and CDR2 is SASEGT. The CDR3 nucleotides are TGTGCCAGCAGCGCAACCCGGGGTTCTAATGAAAAACTGTTTTTT. Amino acid sequence: CASSATRGSNEKLFF.

This sequence joins TRBV7-2 and TRBJ1-6; TRBD1 is a possible D gene (5 bases). CDR3 length: 16 residues. V was pared by 5 bases and J by 0 bases, with 11 bases between. CDR1 is SGHTA and CDR2 is FQGNSA in the germline V gene. This chain's CDR3 is CASSPTTVSYNSPLHF. The DNA of the CDR3 is TGTGCCAGCAGCCCCACGACAGTCTCCTATAATTCACCCCTCCACTTT.

There are a few counts of this clonotype. V is TRBV20-1 and J is TRBJ1-2, with D tentatively TRBD1 (5 bases). V lost 0 bases to trimming and J lost 4 bases, with 9 bases between them. Germline V gene sequence: CDR1 DFQATT, CDR2 SNEGSKA (reference sequence). The CDR3 is 13 amino acids. The CDR3 loop is CSARDRAFYGYTF. The CDR3 DNA reads as TGCAGTGCTAGAGACAGGGCCTTCTATGGCTACACCTTC.

Only a few counts were recorded for this clonotype. The genes are TRBV4-2 and TRBJ1-1; TRBD1 matches 7 bases. The V segment lost 5 bases and the J segment 3 bases; nucleotides outside the gene matches: 6. Per germline, CDR1 LGHNA and CDR2 YNFKEQ. The CDR3 contains 14 residues. The CDR3 protein is CASSGLTGDTEAFF. The CDR3 coding sequence is TGTGCCAGCAGCGGACTTACAGGGGACACTGAAGCTTTCTTT.

V gene TRBV15 combines with J gene TRBJ2-1; D remains ambiguous. This CDR3 is built from 13 residues. CDR1 and CDR2 (germline): LNHNV, YYDKDF (reference sequence). With 0 bases removed from V and 9 bases from J, the gap between germline ends came to 9 bases. In DNA form, the CDR3 reads TGTGCCACCAGCAGAGATGGGGATAGTGAGCAGTTCTTC. Amino acid sequence: CATSRDGDSEQFF.

The chain employs TRBV28 and TRBJ2-3; 8 nucleotides match TRBD2. The CDR3 runs 15 residues. The V gene end was trimmed by 1 base and the J gene end by 4 bases; junction bases not matched to a gene: 4. The V gene's germline CDR1 is MDHEN and CDR2 SYDVKM. The CDR3 bases are TGTGCCAGCAGTTTATACACGGGGGGGGCAGATACGCAGTATTTT. It encodes CASSLYTGGADTQYF.

This clonotype was picked up a small number of times. The chain links TRBV12-3 or TRBV12-4 to TRBJ1-6; no clear D. Deletions cut 5 bases from V and 7 bases from J, with 18 bases between. The CDR3 spans 16 residues. CDR3 protein: CASSRDQVLGNSPLHF. For the CDR3, the DNA is TGTGCCAGCAGTCGCGACCAGGTTTTGGGGAATTCACCCCTCCACTTT.

The chain carries TRBV11-1 and TRBJ2-1; tentatively, D is TRBD2 (6 bases). The V and J ends lost 11 bases and 7 bases respectively, with 21 bases between them. The CDR3 extends over 14 amino acids. The germline gives CDR1 SGHAT, CDR2 FQDESV (reference sequence). The CDR3: CACKMTRVGNEQFF. In DNA, the CDR3 is TGTGCCTGCAAGATGACTAGAGTGGGAAATGAGCAGTTCTTC.

The chain couples TRBV7-8 to TRBJ1-5; maybe TRBD1 (6 bases). CDR3 length: 15 residues. Looked up from germline, CDR1 is SGHVS and CDR2 is FQNEAQ. V was pared by 0 bases and J by 4 bases, with 10 bases between. In DNA, the CDR3 is TGTGCCAGCAGCTTAGCCGTGACAGGAAATCAGCCCCAGCATTTT. Protein product: CASSLAVTGNQPQHF.

This clonotype was seen once. The chain recombines TRBV28 with TRBJ2-1; no reliable D call. The germline V and J ends were trimmed by 7 bases and 13 bases, with 14 bases remaining between them. The germline V gene has CDR1 MDHEN and CDR2 SYDVKM. The CDR3 is made up of 11 amino acids. The chain's CDR3 is CASTSVGSQFF. DNA for the CDR3: TGTGCCAGCACCTCCGTCGGTTCACAGTTCTTC.

CDR3 residues: CATRGGPNYGYTF. In nucleotides, the CDR3 is TGTGCCACCAGAGGGGGACCTAACTATGGCTACACCTTC. The gene calls are TRBV24-1 and TRBJ1-2; D perhaps matches TRBD1 (6 bases). The germline V gene encodes CDR1 KGHDR and CDR2 SFDVKD. V was shortened by 7 bases and J by 0 bases, with 8 bases between the two germline ends. This CDR3 contains 13 residues.

In this sample, this clonotype turned up a few times. This chain joins TRBV20-1 and TRBJ1-2; no definite D call. This CDR3 region has 13 residues. Germline-derived CDR1 and CDR2 are DFQATT and SNEGSKA (reference sequence). Trimming left V 3 bases short and J 0 bases short, with 8 bases between. CDR3 bases: TGCAGTGCTAGTTTTGGGTCTAACTATGGCTACACCTTC. Its translation is CSASFGSNYGYTF.

Of note for this clonotype: The junction departs from the called germline gene at one end, perhaps through a read error. The chain combines TRBV7-9 with TRBJ1-1; no definite D call. The CDR3 totals 13 residues. Germline V gene data show CDR1 as SEHNR and CDR2 as FQNEAQ (reference sequence). In DNA form, the CDR3 reads TGTGTCAGCAGCTTAGCAGTGAACACTGAAGCTTTCTTT. Translation gives CVSSLAVNTEAFF. The variable domain in full, completed from reference TRBV7-9 and TRBJ1-1, reads DTGVSQNPRHKITKRGQNVTFRCDPISEHNRLYWYRQTLGQGPEFLTYFQNEAQLEKSRLLSDRFSAERPKGSFSTLEIQRTEQGDSAMYLCVSSLAVNTEAFFGQGTRLTVV.

The chain combines TRBV4-2 with TRBJ1-1; weak D call: TRBD1 (5 bases). CDR1 and CDR2 (germline): LGHNA, YNFKEQ. The CDR3 has 14 residues. With 3 bases removed from V and 1 base from J, the gap between germline ends came to 9 bases. As DNA, the CDR3 is TGTGCCAGCAGCCAGGGACCTCCGAACACTGAAGCTTTCTTT. Translated: CASSQGPPNTEAFF.

This sequence joins TRBV12-3 or TRBV12-4 and TRBJ1-5; D ambiguous. V lost 4 bases to trimming and J lost 12 bases, with 22 bases between them. This CDR3 region has 15 residues. This chain's CDR3 is CASSSAAPRLERQHF. As DNA, the CDR3 is TGTGCCAGCAGTTCGGCGGCCCCCCGCCTTGAGCGCCAGCATTTT.

This clonotype has a count of ten or more. The chain recombines TRBV12-3 or TRBV12-4 with TRBJ2-1, with D possibly being TRBD1 (6 bases). Trimming took 6 bases from V and 6 from J, leaving 9 bases between them. There are 12 residues in the CDR3. CDR3 DNA: TGTGCCAGCAGCCAACAGGGCAATGAGCAGTTCTTC. Translated, it gives CASSQQGNEQFF.

The chain carries TRBV5-6 and TRBJ2-7; D ambiguous. Per germline, CDR1 SGHDT and CDR2 YYEEEE. V lost 0 bases to trimming and J lost 5 bases, with 12 bases between them. The CDR3 has 14 residues. Written as DNA, the CDR3 is TGTGCCAGCAGCTTGGTGGTACAACCCGACGAGCAGTACTTC. It encodes CASSLVVQPDEQYF. Supplemented by reference TRBV5-6 and TRBJ2-7, the full variable domain reads DAGVTQSPTHLIKTRGQQVTLRCSPKSGHDTVSWYQQALGQGPQFIFQYYEEEERQRGNFPDRFSGHQFPNYSSELNVNALLLGDSALYLCASSLVVQPDEQYFGPGTRLTVT.

The genes are TRBV25-1 and TRBJ2-3; D not certain. V was pared by 3 bases and J by 1 base, with 8 bases between. This CDR3 spans 14 amino acids. Germline CDR1 is MGHDK and CDR2 is SYGVNS. The CDR3 region is CASSDPRGTDTQYF. In nucleotides, the CDR3 is TGTGCCAGCAGTGATCCCCGGGGCACAGATACGCAGTATTTT.

A few counts support this clonotype. This chain uses TRBV28 with TRBJ2-4; possibly TRBD1 for D (5 bases). The V and J ends lost 6 bases and 3 bases respectively, with 12 bases between them. Looked up from germline, CDR1 is MDHEN and CDR2 is SYDVKM. The CDR3 has 14 residues. The CDR3 bases are TGTGCCAGCAGGAACCAGGGTCACAAAAACATTCAGTACTTC. It specifies CASRNQGHKNIQYF.